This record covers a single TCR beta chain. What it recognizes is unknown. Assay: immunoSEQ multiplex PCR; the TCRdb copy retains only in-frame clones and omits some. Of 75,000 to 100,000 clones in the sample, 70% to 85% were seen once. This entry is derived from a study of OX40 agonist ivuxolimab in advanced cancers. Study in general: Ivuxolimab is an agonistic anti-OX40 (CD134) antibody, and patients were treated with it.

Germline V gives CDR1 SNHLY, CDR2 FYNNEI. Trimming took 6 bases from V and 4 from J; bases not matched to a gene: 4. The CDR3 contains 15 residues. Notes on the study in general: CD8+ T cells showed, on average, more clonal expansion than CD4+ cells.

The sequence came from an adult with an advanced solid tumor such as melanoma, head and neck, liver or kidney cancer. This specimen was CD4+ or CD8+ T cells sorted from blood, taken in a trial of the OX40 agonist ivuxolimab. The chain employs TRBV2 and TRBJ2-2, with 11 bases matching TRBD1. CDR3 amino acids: CASSGTGGFTGELFF. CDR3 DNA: TGTGCCAGCAGCGGGACAGGGGGATTCACCGGGGAGCTGTTTTTT.